This T cell receptor beta chain was recovered during a study of shared clonotypes between healthy human individuals. Looking at the study overall: Three plates were used per donor for CD4 naive, three for CD4 memory, two for CD8 naive and one for CD8 memory.

Germline V gene sequence: CDR1 MGHDK, CDR2 SYGVNS. V lost 5 bases and J 5 bases, leaving 26 bases between the germline ends. The CDR3 covers 18 residues. This clone was seen a few times. Sequenced by immunoSEQ multiplex PCR; TCRdb stores in-frame clones only, minus some. The sample contains some 100,000 clones, around 68% of which appear only once. CD8 memory was a combination of CD45RO+ cells and CCR7-negative CD45RA+ TemRA cells. The chain combines TRBV25-1 with TRBJ2-3, with TRBD1 as a possible D gene (6 bases). Sequenced: memory CD8+ T cells sorted from blood. Subset specified: CD45RO+ cells pooled with CCR7-negative TemRA cells. This sequence was found in a woman aged 25 to 39 in good health. DNA of the CDR3: TGTGCCAGCAGTATGACCAGATCGGTTTTGGGGGCAAAAGATACGCAGTATTTT. Encoded protein: CASSMTRSVLGAKDTQYF.